What follows are 25 T cell receptor beta chains derived from one specimen sequenced in a study of cytomegalovirus exposure and HLA in healthy donors. PCR involved 60 Vbeta and 13 Jbeta primers. Sequenced by immunoSEQ multiplex PCR; TCRdb stores in-frame clones only, minus some. This sample yields about 140,000 clones, of which approximately 78% are seen a single time; roughly 3.1% belongs to the top ten. The sequenced sample was PBMCs. All receptors come from a man aged 18 to 29 in good health and CMV-seropositive.

The chain carries TRBV28 and TRBJ2-2; 10 nucleotides line up with TRBD1. From germline, CDR1 is MDHEN and CDR2 SYDVKM. Trimming at V came to 5 bases and at J to 5 bases, leaving 14 bases not matched to a gene. The CDR3 is 18 residues long. For the CDR3, the DNA is TGTGCCAGCAGTCGGCAGGGAGACAGGGGGCTTTTTACCGGGGAGCTGTTTTTT. Protein product: CASSRQGDRGLFTGELFF.

This CDR3 reads CASMRGLAGGPYEQYF. CDR3 sequence (DNA): TGTGCCAGTATGAGGGGGCTAGCGGGAGGGCCCTACGAGCAGTACTTC. The chain uses TRBV19 and TRBJ2-7, with 12 bases that match TRBD2. Germline lookup yields CDR1 LNHDA and CDR2 SQIVND (reference sequence). The trim removed 7 bases at V and 2 bases at J, leaving 9 bases unmatched. CDR3 length: 16 residues.

This clone was detected only once. The rearrangement uses TRBV7-9 and TRBJ1-2; weak D call: TRBD1 (5 bases). CDR1 is SEHNR, CDR2 FQNEAQ, per germline (reference sequence). The CDR3 has 14 residues. Trimming pared 4 bases from V and 2 bases from J, leaving 11 bases between. Here the CDR3 reads CASSSTVTNYGYTF. CDR3 in DNA: TGTGCCAGCAGCTCGACAGTTACGAACTATGGCTACACCTTC.

The V gene is TRBV11-2, the J gene TRBJ2-3, with 15 bases identical to TRBD2. After removal of 5 bases from V and 0 bases from J, the junction contained 9 bases not matched to a gene. CDR3 size: 19 residues. The V gene's germline CDR1 is SGHAT and CDR2 FQNNGV. CDR3 DNA: TGTGCCAGCAGCCAGGGACTAGCGGGAGGCCTGCCTAGCACAGATACGCAGTATTTT. This encodes CASSQGLAGGLPSTDTQYF. The full variable domain, completed using reference TRBV11-2 and TRBJ2-3, is EAGVAQSPRYKIIEKRQSVAFWCNPISGHATLYWYQQILGQGPKLLIQFQNNGVVDDSQLPKDRFSAERLKGVDSTLKIQPAKLEDSAVYLCASSQGLAGGLPSTDTQYFGPGTRLTVL.

V and J are TRBV4-1 and TRBJ2-2; 7 positions match TRBD1. Germline V lookup: CDR1 MGHRA, CDR2 YSYEKL. The CDR3 runs 16 residues. V lost 3 bases and J lost 4; bases outside the gene matches: 8. The CDR3 coding sequence is TGCGCCAGCAGCCAGGTCGGACAGGCAGCCACCGGGGAGCTGTTTTTT. Its protein is CASSQVGQAATGELFF.

V is TRBV6-6 and J is TRBJ2-7; D is perhaps TRBD2 (5 bases). Per germline, CDR1 MNHNY and CDR2 SVGAGI (reference sequence). This CDR3 comprises 13 residues. V was cut by 4 bases and J by 5 bases, with 12 bases left in between. The CDR3 sequence is CASSSPGYNEQYF. The CDR3 nucleotides read TGTGCCAGCAGTTCCCCGGGGTACAACGAGCAGTACTTC.

This chain connects TRBV28 to TRBJ2-2; weak D call: TRBD2 (7 bases). Germline V gene data show CDR1 as MDHEN and CDR2 as SYDVKM. This CDR3 comprises 14 residues. Trimming cost V 7 bases and J 5 bases, with 14 bases left between them. The CDR3 loop reads CASNSGGKTGELFF. The DNA for the CDR3 is TGTGCCAGCAACTCGGGGGGCAAGACCGGGGAGCTGTTTTTT.

The rearrangement links TRBV19 to TRBJ1-1; D is unclear. The ends were cut back, 7 bases at V and 4 bases at J, with 25 bases in the middle. This CDR3 is built from 17 residues. Germline V gene sequence: CDR1 LNHDA, CDR2 SQIVND (reference sequence). CDR3 sequence reads: CASTQPGSPSRGTEAFF. The CDR3 DNA reads TGTGCCAGTACCCAGCCCGGGTCCCCTTCTCGGGGCACTGAAGCTTTCTTT.

The V and J genes are TRBV7-9 and TRBJ1-1, with no clear D. This CDR3 contains 16 residues. V was cut by 0 bases and J by 0 bases, with 11 bases left in between. CDR1 is SEHNR, CDR2 FQNEAQ, per germline (reference sequence). As DNA, the CDR3 is TGTGCCAGCAGCTTAGCGAGAGGTCACGTGAACACTGAAGCTTTCTTT. Its translation: CASSLARGHVNTEAFF.

This chain connects TRBV10-2 to TRBJ2-7; D ambiguous. The germline V gene encodes CDR1 WSHSY and CDR2 SAAADI. The CDR3 length is 13 residues. The V end lost 6 bases, the J end lost 2 bases, and 11 bases lay between the germline ends. This chain's CDR3 is CASSQQAPYEQYF. The CDR3 region has the DNA TGCGCCAGCAGCCAGCAGGCCCCCTACGAGCAGTACTTC.

This clone is a singleton in its sample. The J gene is TRBJ2-5, the V gene TRBV19, with 11 bases identical to TRBD2. The ends lost 5 bases at V and 4 bases at J; junction bases unmatched: 9. Per germline, CDR1 LNHDA and CDR2 SQIVND (reference sequence). CDR3 length equals 16 residues. This CDR3 is CASSFSGRAGIETQYF. The CDR3 region has the DNA TGTGCCAGTAGTTTTAGCGGGAGGGCCGGGATAGAGACCCAGTACTTC.

The genes are TRBV20-1 and TRBJ2-7; D call uncertain. The germline V gene encodes CDR1 DFQATT and CDR2 SNEGSKA (reference sequence). The CDR3 runs 11 residues. The V end lost 0 bases, the J end lost 3 bases, and 3 bases lay between the germline ends. As DNA, the CDR3 is TGCAGTGCTAGAGATAGCTACGAGCAGTACTTC. Amino acids: CSARDSYEQYF.

The rearrangement links TRBV7-9 to TRBJ1-1; possibly TRBD1 for D (5 bases). Germline V lookup: CDR1 SEHNR, CDR2 FQNEAQ (reference sequence). The CDR3 contains 16 residues. V was cut by 2 bases and J by 0 bases, with 13 bases left in between. The CDR3 region has the DNA TGTGCCAGCAGCTTAACCATGACAGAAATGAACACTGAAGCTTTCTTT. This translates into CASSLTMTEMNTEAFF. The whole variable domain, filled in from reference TRBV7-9 and TRBJ1-1, reads DTGVSQNPRHKITKRGQNVTFRCDPISEHNRLYWYRQTLGQGPEFLTYFQNEAQLEKSRLLSDRFSAERPKGSFSTLEIQRTEQGDSAMYLCASSLTMTEMNTEAFFGQGTRLTVV.

As DNA, the CDR3 is TGTGCCAGCAGTGACCATTCTAGCGGCCACTCCTACAATGAGCAGTTCTTC. This codes for CASSDHSSGHSYNEQFF. V gene TRBV6-4 combines with J gene TRBJ2-1; 7 bases agree with TRBD2. Germline loops: CDR1 MRHNA, CDR2 SNTAGT. After removal of 2 bases from V and 0 bases from J, the junction contained 7 bases not matched to a gene. This CDR3 region has 17 residues.

The chain uses TRBV7-9 and TRBJ1-3; 8 nucleotides align to TRBD1. Germline CDR1 SEHNR, CDR2 FQNEAQ (reference sequence). The CDR3 loop spans 17 amino acids. Losses at the gene ends were 5 bases for V and 0 bases for J; bases not matched to a gene: 9. CDR3 in DNA: TGTGCCAGCAGCACATCCCCGGGACAGGTCTCTGGAAACACCATATATTTT. Translation: CASSTSPGQVSGNTIYF.

This sequence joins TRBV6-5 and TRBJ2-1; TRBD2 matches 7 bases. The V gene's germline CDR1 is MNHEY and CDR2 SVGAGI. CDR3 length: 15 amino acids. Trimming took 7 bases from V and 0 from J; bases not matched to a gene: 6. The DNA for the CDR3 is TGTGCCAGCACCTCGGGAGGTAGCTCCTACAATGAGCAGTTCTTC. It encodes CASTSGGSSYNEQFF.

This chain joins TRBV27 and TRBJ2-3, with unresolved D. Per germline, CDR1 MNHEY and CDR2 SMNVEV (reference sequence). Trimming took off 1 base at V and 0 bases at J, with 5 bases between the two ends. The length of the CDR3 is 14 residues. CDR3 region: CASSLYGSTDTQYF. Written as DNA, the CDR3 is TGTGCCAGCAGTTTATACGGTAGCACAGATACGCAGTATTTT.

The V and J genes are TRBV6-1 and TRBJ1-2; D is uncertain. V shed 2 bases and J shed 0 bases, with 10 bases lying between them. Looked up from germline, CDR1 is MNHNS and CDR2 is SASEGT. The CDR3 extends over 15 amino acids. CDR3 residues: CASSELAVTNYGYTF. In DNA form, the CDR3 reads TGTGCCAGCAGTGAATTGGCGGTAACTAACTATGGCTACACCTTC.

The J gene is TRBJ2-1, the V gene TRBV9, with 11 bases fitting TRBD2. V was pared by 3 bases and J by 4 bases, with 9 bases of the junction left unmatched. CDR1 is SGDLS and CDR2 is YYNGEE in the germline V gene. The length of the CDR3 is 17 residues. The CDR3 sequence: CASSAQTGLAAYNEQFF. The CDR3 region has the DNA TGTGCCAGCAGCGCCCAAACGGGACTAGCGGCATACAATGAGCAGTTCTTC.

J is TRBJ2-1 and V is TRBV5-1; D is possibly TRBD1 (6 bases). CDR1 and CDR2 from the germline V gene are SGHRS and YFSETQ. The CDR3 has 14 amino acids. V shed 6 bases and J shed 2 bases, with 12 bases lying between them. The CDR3 DNA reads as TGCGCCAGCAAAGGGGGATTCACCTACAATGAGCAGTTCTTC. It translates to CASKGGFTYNEQFF.

This clone was seen a few times. J is TRBJ2-4 and V is TRBV7-2; D remains unclear. This CDR3 has 14 residues. In germline, CDR1 is SGHTA, CDR2 FQGNSA. Trimming stripped 3 bases from V and 7 bases from J, with 13 bases between. Here the CDR3 reads CASSFPGGGNIQYF. CDR3 bases: TGTGCCAGCAGCTTCCCGGGTGGTGGGAACATTCAGTACTTC.

V is TRBV7-9 and J is TRBJ1-2; D unclear. Germline CDR1 and CDR2: SEHNR and FQNEAQ (reference sequence). The CDR3 sequence is 16 residues long. V dropped 5 bases and J dropped 0 bases, with 16 bases sitting between them. The CDR3 nucleotides are TGTGCCAGCAGCCCCTACTTAGAGAGAACTAACTATGGCTACACCTTC. Protein product: CASSPYLERTNYGYTF.

This chain links TRBV28 with TRBJ2-7; D is undetermined. V was shortened by 2 bases and J by 3 bases, with 8 bases between the two germline ends. The CDR3 runs 13 residues. Per germline, CDR1 MDHEN and CDR2 SYDVKM. The CDR3 is CASSLNSHYEQYF. In DNA form, the CDR3 reads TGTGCCAGCAGTTTAAACAGCCACTACGAGCAGTACTTC.

This clone was seen once. This chain uses TRBV6-1 with TRBJ2-7, with no clear D. The CDR3 runs to 13 residues. Germline V gene sequence: CDR1 MNHNS, CDR2 SASEGT. V was cut by 4 bases and J by 1 base, with 8 bases left in between. For the CDR3, the DNA is TGTGCCAGCAGTGTCACAGATTCCTACGAGCAGTACTTC. This translates into CASSVTDSYEQYF.

The chain joins TRBV27 to TRBJ2-1, with D uncertain. V shed 1 base and J shed 9 bases, with 7 bases lying between them. The CDR3 totals 12 residues. CDR1 and CDR2 (germline): MNHEY, SMNVEV (reference sequence). DNA for the CDR3: TGTGCCAGCAGTTTATTCACAAGTGAGCAGTTCTTC. This gives the protein CASSLFTSEQFF.